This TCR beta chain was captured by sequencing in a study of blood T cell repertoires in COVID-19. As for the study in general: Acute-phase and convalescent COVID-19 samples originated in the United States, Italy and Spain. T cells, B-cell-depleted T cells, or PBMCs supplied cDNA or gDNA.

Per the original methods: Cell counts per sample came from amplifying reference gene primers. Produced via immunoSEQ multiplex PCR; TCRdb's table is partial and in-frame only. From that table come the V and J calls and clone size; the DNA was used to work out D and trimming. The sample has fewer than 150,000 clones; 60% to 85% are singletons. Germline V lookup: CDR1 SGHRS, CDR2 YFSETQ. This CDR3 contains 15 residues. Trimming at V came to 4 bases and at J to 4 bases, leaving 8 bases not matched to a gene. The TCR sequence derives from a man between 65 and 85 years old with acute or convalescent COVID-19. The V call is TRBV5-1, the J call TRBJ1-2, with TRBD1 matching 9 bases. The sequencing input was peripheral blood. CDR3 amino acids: CASSPTGGTSYGYTF. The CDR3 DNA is TGCGCCAGCAGCCCCACAGGGGGCACAAGCTATGGCTACACCTTC.